Listed below are T cell receptor beta chains from one sample, sequenced in a study of CD8+ T cells in alopecia areata. Sequencing was performed with immunoSEQ multiplex PCR; in TCRdb, only in-frame clones are kept and a portion is missing. In the table there are about 150,000 clones, less than 65% of which are singletons. Here the sequenced sample was CD8+ T cells sorted from blood, taken at week 0. Receptors originate from a human donor with alopecia areata. The conserved cysteine and the conserved F or W are not part of the CDR3 here. Each record gives: CDR3 length, V gene, J gene, CDR3 protein.

12	TRBV7-2	TRBJ2-5	ASSLARGWETQY
12	TRBV9	TRBJ1-1	ASSGQGAHTEAF
11	TRBV5-6	TRBJ1-5	ASTLGNDQPQH
11	TRBV6-5	TRBJ2-1	ASSPPGGTEQF
9	TRBV19	TRBJ1-1	ASTQGSEAF
11	TRBV13	TRBJ1-2	ASSLVQADGYT
12	TRBV30	TRBJ1-5	AWSVQGGSQPQH
9	TRBV29-1	TRBJ1-2	SVLTGDGYT
13	TRBV4-3	TRBJ2-7	ASSQALGPLREQY
8	TRBV29-1	TRBJ1-1	SAQGPEAF
12	TRBV11-2	TRBJ2-7	ASSGADRDGEQY
11	TRBV19	TRBJ1-2	ASSIAGARGYT
11	TRBV5-5	TRBJ1-2	ASSQSNSYGYT
14	TRBV14	TRBJ2-7	ASSQGGTSGVYEQY
13	TRBV4-1	TRBJ1-2	ASTQSTGAVYGYT
13	TRBV11-2	TRBJ1-1	ASSINSFMNTEAF
10	TRBV29-1	TRBJ1-5	SVQGDNQPQH
12	TRBV30	TRBJ1-1	AWRSGGRDTEAF
12	TRBV7-2	TRBJ2-5	ASSSGGTEETQY
14	TRBV25-1	TRBJ1-6	ASSESVPGPNSPLH
11	TRBV14	TRBJ2-1	ASSPLQSHEQF
11	TRBV29-1	TRBJ2-7	SVGDGGSYEQY